This T cell receptor (beta chain) was observed in a study of CD8 T cells in Susac syndrome. Whole-study findings and limits: The study recognized that the number of individuals in its TCR sequencing and HLA analysis was relatively small.

Concerning this clonotype: Its specificity is unknown.

The multiple sclerosis controls were treatment-naive patients affected by stable or active relapsing-remitting disease. Isolation of CD8+ and CD4+ T cells was performed negatively, whereas enrichment of TEMRA cells was done by FACS. Per the germline V gene, CDR1 is SGHTA and CDR2 is FQGNSA. Trimming shortened V by 5 bases and J by 9 bases, and 14 bases separated the two germline ends. The CDR3 is 13 amino acids. The authors reverse transcribed roughly 0.5 to 1 ug RNA with random hexamers. Amplification of TCR beta CDR3 across 54 Vbeta and 13 Jbeta was performed with immunoSEQ multiplex PCR. Using its own MiXCR run on the immunoSEQ multiplex PCR reads, TCRdb lists one record per CDR3 protein. The sample consists of approximately 170,000 distinct CDR3 sequences, approximately 94% of them appearing once.

This sequence joins TRBV7-2 and TRBJ2-1; D is uncertain. This receptor was identified in a human donor with multiple sclerosis. Sequences were obtained from CD4+ T cells from PBMCs. The CDR3 DNA reads as TGTGCCAGCAGCCTAAGGATTAGCAGTGAGCAGTTCTTC. It is translated as CASSLRISSEQFF.